Shown below are 3 T cell receptor beta chains from a single sample sequenced in a study of blood T cells in healthy people across ages. It was with a sample-barcoded 5' primer and a J-beta primer mix that a second PCR of about 6 to 12 cycles was run. TCRdb processed the 5' RACE reads anew with MiXCR; each CDR3 protein has one entry. The sample lists around 1,000,000 distinct CDR3 sequences; 25% were seen once. A further study also used this sample, focusing on T cells of mothers and their children.

The sample comprised blood. All receptors derive from a girl aged 2-9 years in good health.

This clonotype was seen only a few times. The chain has TRBV9 and TRBJ2-7, with D tentatively TRBD1 or TRBD2 (6 bases each). The CDR3 is 15 amino acids. Per the germline V gene, CDR1 is SGDLS and CDR2 is YYNGEE. V shed 3 bases and J shed 7 bases, with 20 bases lying between them. The CDR3 loop is CASSAGDTGSGEQYF. CDR3 DNA: TGTGCCAGCAGCGCGGGGGACACCGGGTCTGGAGAGCAGTACTTC.

This clonotype occurred a few times. The rearrangement uses TRBV7-9 and TRBJ2-7; maybe TRBD2 (6 bases). TRBJ2-5 matches the DNA end more closely, so the J call is doubtful. The V gene's germline CDR1 is SEHNR and CDR2 FQNEAQ (reference sequence). The CDR3 is 16 residues long. The chain's CDR3 is CASSQRDSRLGETQYF. CDR3 coding DNA: TGTGCCAGCAGCCAGAGGGACTCCCGGTTAGGAGAGACCCAGTACTTC.

This clonotype was found a few times. V usage is TRBV10-3 and J usage is TRBJ2-7, with unresolved D. Between the trimmed V and J ends, which lost 3 bases and 2 bases, there was a span of 8 bases. The germline CDR1 and CDR2 sequences are ENHRY and SYGVKD. The CDR3 length is 13 residues. Here the CDR3 reads CAISDFEAYEQYF. The CDR3 region has the DNA TGTGCCATCAGTGACTTTGAGGCCTACGAGCAGTACTTC.